The TCR beta chain described here comes from a study of blood T cells in healthy people across ages. Overall study findings and caveats: Underestimates were what the diversity estimates from one million T cells were considered to be.

Next came a second PCR, run for about 7 to 12 cycles, which used a sample-barcoded 5' primer along with a J-beta primer mix. There were at least 3 million CDR3-containing paired-end reads obtained from each sample. TCRdb fed the 5' RACE reads into MiXCR, producing one record per CDR3 protein. The sample lists 800,000 to 1,300,000 distinct CDR3 sequences, around 25% occurring once. CDR1 is DFQATT, CDR2 SNEGSKA, per germline (reference sequence). The CDR3 sequence is 14 residues long. V was trimmed by 5 bases and J by 7 bases, leaving 20 bases between them. This clonotype was counted a few times. Its cognate antigen is unknown. These data were likewise used in another study, on T cells of mothers and their children. Per that study: In this cohort, donors were three healthy Caucasian mothers plus their six children.

The sample was blood. The receptor's source is a girl aged 2-15 years in good health. The rearrangement joins TRBV20-1 to TRBJ1-2; D is unclear. CDR3 loop: CSARDGASEGGYTF. CDR3 sequence (DNA): TGCAGTGCTCGTGATGGAGCATCGGAGGGTGGCTACACCTTC.